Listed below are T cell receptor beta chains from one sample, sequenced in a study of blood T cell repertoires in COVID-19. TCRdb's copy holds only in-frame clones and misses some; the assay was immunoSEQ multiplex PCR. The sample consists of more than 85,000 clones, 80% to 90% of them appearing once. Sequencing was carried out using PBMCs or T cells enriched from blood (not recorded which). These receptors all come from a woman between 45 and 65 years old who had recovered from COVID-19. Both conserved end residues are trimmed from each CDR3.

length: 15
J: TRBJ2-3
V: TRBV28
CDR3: ASRRSLLAPSTDTQY

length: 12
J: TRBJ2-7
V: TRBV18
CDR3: ASSPKGERGEQY

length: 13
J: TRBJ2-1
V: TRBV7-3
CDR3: ASSLRLAGVFEQF

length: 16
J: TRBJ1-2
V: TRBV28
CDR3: ASSLAGTGGSFSHGYT

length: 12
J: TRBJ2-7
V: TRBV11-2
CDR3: ASSPREGTYEQY

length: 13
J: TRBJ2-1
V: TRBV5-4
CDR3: ASSPGTDSYNEQF

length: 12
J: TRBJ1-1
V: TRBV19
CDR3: ASSLGDRWTEAF

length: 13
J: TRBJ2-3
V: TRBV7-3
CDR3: ASSLEAASTDTQY

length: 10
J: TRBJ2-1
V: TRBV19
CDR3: ASSMRYNEQF

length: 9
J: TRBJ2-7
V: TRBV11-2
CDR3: ASSRGYEQY